A single sample gave rise to the 27 T cell receptor beta chains below, sequenced in a study of blood T cell repertoires in COVID-19. This table comes from immunoSEQ multiplex PCR, and its TCRdb copy is limited to in-frame clones, with some not included. The sample carries hundreds of thousands of clones, roughly 90% recorded once. Sequencing input: peripheral blood. The receptors shown here come from a woman aged 30 to 39 with COVID-19, enrolled during active disease.

The chain couples TRBV27 to TRBJ1-4, with TRBD1 matching 10 bases. The V gene end was trimmed by 6 bases and the J gene end by 6 bases; junction bases not matched to a gene: 10. The CDR3 runs 16 residues. CDR1 and CDR2 (germline): MNHEY, SMNVEV (reference sequence). CDR3 amino acids: CASRLTGTGVDEKLFF. DNA of the CDR3: TGTGCCAGCAGACTAACCGGGACAGGGGTCGATGAAAAACTGTTTTTT.

This chain uses TRBV29-1 with TRBJ2-3; 8 nucleotides line up with TRBD1. This CDR3 region has 13 residues. Germline CDR1 and CDR2: SQVTM and ANQGSEA. The V and J ends lost 7 bases and 0 bases, in that order; junction bases with no gene match: 3. In nucleotides, the CDR3 is TGCAGCGGGACAGGGCCTAGCACAGATACGCAGTATTTT. Its protein is CSGTGPSTDTQYF.

This rearrangement joins TRBV6-1 to TRBJ2-7, with a tentative D call TRBD2 (6 bases). The CDR3 sequence is 11 residues long. V was cut by 9 bases and J by 3 bases, with 9 bases left in between. The germline gives CDR1 MNHNS, CDR2 SASEGT. In DNA, the CDR3 is TGTGCCAGTACAGCGGGCTACGAGCAGTACGTC. It is translated as CASTAGYEQYV.

This clone was counted only a few times. Other DNA sequences from this sample encode an identical CDR3 as well. The chain joins TRBV7-9 to TRBJ1-5; D perhaps matches TRBD1 (5 bases). V lost 1 base to trimming and J lost 0 bases, with 7 bases between them. This CDR3 spans 15 amino acids. Germline lookup yields CDR1 SEHNR and CDR2 FQNEAQ (reference sequence). CDR3: CASSLGQGSNQPQHF. DNA of the CDR3: TGTGCCAGCAGCTTAGGTCAGGGTAGCAATCAGCCCCAGCATTTT.

A remark on this clone: One junction end disagrees with the germline gene, perhaps due to a read error. The genes are TRBV4-3 and TRBJ1-6; 10 bases line up with TRBD1. Germline V gene sequence: CDR1 LGHNA, CDR2 YSLEER. The CDR3 totals 15 residues. The CDR3 DNA sequence: TGCGCCAGCAGCCAAGATCTAAAAGGACAGGGGGGATTTGACTTT. Its protein is CASSQDLKGQGGFDF.

This chain joins TRBV7-2 and TRBJ2-5; 8 nucleotides align to TRBD2. The CDR3 extends over 16 amino acids. The ends lost 1 base at V and 1 base at J; junction bases unmatched: 5. Germline V gene data show CDR1 as SGHTA and CDR2 as FQGNSA. CDR3 in amino acids: CASSLVAGGFQETQYF. The CDR3 region has the DNA TGTGCCAGCAGCTTAGTTGCGGGGGGATTCCAAGAGACCCAGTACTTC. Variable domain in full (rest from reference TRBV7-2 and TRBJ2-5): GAGVSQSPSNKVTEKGKDVELRCDPISGHTALYWYRQSLGQGLEFLIYFQGNSAPDKSGLPSDRFSAERTGGSVSTLTIQRTQQEDSAVYLCASSLVAGGFQETQYFGPGTRLLVL.

In its sample, this clone was seen once. V is TRBV7-2 and J is TRBJ2-5, with TRBD2 matching over 12 bases. CDR3 size: 16 residues. The V and J ends lost 2 bases and 5 bases, in that order; junction bases with no gene match: 6. Germline-derived CDR1 and CDR2 are SGHTA and FQGNSA. DNA of the CDR3: TGTGCCAGCAGCTTAAGACTAGCGGGAGCTTCGGAGACCCAGTACTTC. Its translation: CASSLRLAGASETQYF.

The chain has TRBV4-2 and TRBJ1-1, with a tentative D call TRBD1 (6 bases). This CDR3 region has 15 residues. Germline assignment: CDR1 LGHNA and CDR2 YNFKEQ. Trimming stripped 1 base from V and 8 bases from J, with 17 bases between. The CDR3 region is CASSQVDRQPPEAFF. In DNA form, the CDR3 reads TGTGCCAGCAGCCAAGTCGACAGGCAGCCCCCGGAAGCTTTCTTT.

This chain links TRBV19 with TRBJ2-3, with a possible D match to TRBD2 (5 bases). The CDR3 length is 15 residues. Between the trimmed V and J ends, which lost 3 bases and 4 bases, there was a span of 14 bases. Per the germline V gene, CDR1 is LNHDA and CDR2 is SQIVND (reference sequence). CDR3 in DNA: TGTGCCAGTAGTATCCGGGGATTCGGGTCAGATACGCAGTATTTT. Translation gives CASSIRGFGSDTQYF.

The rearrangement links TRBV19 to TRBJ2-7, with 8 nucleotides matching TRBD1. The CDR3 has 15 residues. Germline assignment: CDR1 LNHDA and CDR2 SQIVND (reference sequence). With 3 bases clipped from V and 5 bases from J, the junction kept 9 bases outside the gene matches. This CDR3 is CASSIHRTGNNEQYV. CDR3 nucleotides: TGTGCCAGTAGTATCCACCGGACAGGGAACAACGAGCAGTACGTC.

V and J are TRBV28 and TRBJ1-1; 10 positions match TRBD1. CDR1 and CDR2 (germline): MDHEN, SYDVKM. Unmatched junction bases numbered 16, after V lost 9 bases and J lost 6 bases. The CDR3 is 16 residues long. CDR3 region: CASSSPARDRGAEAFF. The CDR3 region has the DNA TGTGCCAGTTCCTCACCTGCGCGGGACAGGGGAGCTGAAGCTTTCTTT.

This chain joins TRBV6-2 or TRBV6-3 and TRBJ2-1; 9 bases line up with TRBD1. The CDR3 is 18 residues long. Looked up from germline, CDR1 is MNHEY and CDR2 is SVGEGT. Trimming took 1 base from V and 3 from J; bases not matched to a gene: 10. This CDR3 reads CASSYLRTGALLYNEQFF. The CDR3 nucleotides are TGTGCCAGCAGTTACTTGAGGACAGGGGCATTGCTCTACAATGAGCAGTTCTTC.

The CDR3 coding sequence is TGTGCCAGCAGCTCCACCGGGACAGACTTTGAAAAACTGTTTTTT. Translated, it gives CASSSTGTDFEKLFF. V usage is TRBV5-5 and J usage is TRBJ1-4; 7 nucleotides match TRBD1. CDR1 and CDR2 (germline): SGHKS, YYEKEE (reference sequence). V dropped 3 bases and J dropped 7; count of bases not matched to a gene: 9. The length of the CDR3 is 15 residues.

The chain combines TRBV7-2 with TRBJ1-1, with D perhaps TRBD1 (6 bases). The CDR3 loop spans 12 amino acids. Germline V gives CDR1 SGHTA, CDR2 FQGNSA. V lost 6 bases to trimming and J lost 4 bases, with 9 bases between them. This CDR3 reads CASRRGGTEAFF. The CDR3 nucleotides read TGTGCCAGCAGAAGGGGGGGCACTGAAGCTTTCTTT.

This chain links TRBV18 with TRBJ2-7; the D gene is possibly TRBD1 (5 bases). The CDR3 is 15 residues long. Per germline, CDR1 KGHSH and CDR2 LQKENI. Trimming pared 5 bases from V and 5 bases from J, leaving 19 bases between. CDR3 DNA: TGTGCCAGCTCAGTCCAGGGTCCTCCGAGTGACGAGCAGTACTTC. It yields the protein CASSVQGPPSDEQYF.

This clone was counted once. The chain employs TRBV7-8 and TRBJ2-5, with 9 bases matching TRBD2. Unmatched junction bases numbered 15, after V lost 5 bases and J lost 5 bases. Germline V gene lookup returns CDR1 SGHVS and CDR2 FQNEAQ. This CDR3 has 17 residues. DNA of the CDR3: TGTGCCAGCAGCAACCACAGGGCGGGGGGGCCGGCGGAGACCCAGTACTTC. Translated, it gives CASSNHRAGGPAETQYF.

The chain combines TRBV5-4 with TRBJ1-2; tentative D call: TRBD1 (6 bases). The CDR3 spans 15 residues. The V and J ends lost 3 bases and 0 bases respectively, with 12 bases between them. Germline-derived CDR1 and CDR2 are SGHNT and YYREEE (reference sequence). In nucleotides, the CDR3 is TGTGCCAGCAGCTCGCCGACAGGATCTAACTATGGCTACACCTTC. Its protein is CASSSPTGSNYGYTF. The full variable domain, in which reference TRBV5-4 and TRBJ1-2 provide the parts outside the CDR3, is ETGVTQSPTHLIKTRGQQVTLRCSSQSGHNTVSWYQQALGQGPQFIFQYYREEENGRGNFPPRFSGLQFPNYSSELNVNALELDDSALYLCASSSPTGSNYGYTFGSGTRLTVV.

The J gene is TRBJ2-2, the V gene TRBV7-9; 7 bases agree with TRBD2. Germline V gives CDR1 SEHNR, CDR2 FQNEAQ (reference sequence). Trimming took 5 bases from V and 0 from J; bases not matched to a gene: 12. This CDR3 region has 18 residues. The CDR3 sequence is CASSAKGSGGSNTGELFF. In nucleotides, the CDR3 is TGTGCCAGCAGCGCTAAAGGCTCGGGGGGTTCGAACACCGGGGAGCTGTTTTTT.

The CDR3 reads CASSPSPETGWYGYTF. The DNA of the CDR3 is TGTGCCAGCTCACCAAGCCCCGAGACAGGCTGGTATGGCTACACCTTC. This rearrangement joins TRBV18 to TRBJ1-2; D perhaps matches TRBD1 (6 bases). With 2 bases removed from V and 5 bases from J, the gap between germline ends came to 18 bases. There are 16 residues in the CDR3. CDR1 KGHSH and CDR2 LQKENI come from the germline V gene.

The chain has TRBV4-1 and TRBJ2-1; 9 bases map to TRBD1. Germline CDR1 is MGHRA and CDR2 is YSYEKL. The CDR3 loop spans 17 amino acids. Trimming removed 1 base from V and 5 bases from J; junction bases left unmatched: 9. CDR3 sequence: CASSQVLRDRVHNEQFF. CDR3 coding DNA: TGCGCCAGCAGCCAAGTTCTCCGGGACAGGGTCCACAATGAGCAGTTCTTC.

This chain joins TRBV29-1 and TRBJ2-4; unclear D gene. Germline lookup yields CDR1 SQVTM and CDR2 ANQGSEA. The CDR3 has 14 residues. Trimming took off 8 bases at V and 1 base at J, with 15 bases between the two ends. The CDR3 DNA reads TGCAGCTTCCTGGTCCTCGGGGCCAAAAACATTCAGTACTTC. Its protein product is CSFLVLGAKNIQYF.

The chain carries TRBV15 and TRBJ1-3, with D hard to call. The germline V gene has CDR1 LNHNV and CDR2 YYDKDF (reference sequence). Trimming removed 3 bases at V and 0 bases at J, with 12 bases between. The CDR3 runs 16 residues. This chain's CDR3 is CATSRGDGGSGNTIYF. Written as DNA, the CDR3 is TGTGCCACCAGCAGGGGCGATGGTGGCTCTGGAAACACCATATATTTT. The entire variable domain, with the rest obtained from reference TRBV15 and TRBJ1-3, is as follows: DAMVIQNPRYQVTQFGKPVTLSCSQTLNHNVMYWYQQKSSQAPKLLFHYYDKDFNNEADTPDNFQSRRPNTSFCFLDIRSPGLGDTAMYLCATSRGDGGSGNTIYFGEGSWLTVV.

The chain recombines TRBV29-1 with TRBJ1-3; a weak D match, TRBD1 (5 bases). CDR1 and CDR2 (germline): SQVTM, ANQGSEA. V was trimmed by 4 bases and J by 2 bases, leaving 9 bases between them. The CDR3 sequence is 13 residues long. The CDR3 region has the DNA TGCAGCGTTGTGCTACAGGCTGGAAACACCATATATTTT. Amino acids: CSVVLQAGNTIYF. Based on the CDR3 plus reference TRBV29-1 and TRBJ1-3, the full variable domain is SAVISQKPSRDICQRGTSLTIQCQVDSQVTMMFWYRQQPGQSLTLIATANQGSEATYESGFVIDKFPISRPNLTFSTLTVSNMSPEDSSIYLCSVVLQAGNTIYFGEGSWLTVV.

The chain combines TRBV20-1 with TRBJ2-1, with a weak D call TRBD1 (6 bases). The CDR3 covers 14 residues. The V end lost 3 bases, the J end lost 9 bases, and 18 bases lay between the germline ends. Germline V lookup: CDR1 DFQATT, CDR2 SNEGSKA (reference sequence). The DNA of the CDR3 is TGCAGTGCTAGTGGAACAGGGCCTACAGGTGAGCAGTTCTTC. As protein: CSASGTGPTGEQFF.

The chain joins TRBV7-9 to TRBJ2-3, with 7 bases aligning to TRBD1. Looked up from germline, CDR1 is SEHNR and CDR2 is FQNEAQ (reference sequence). CDR3 length: 17 residues. Trimming at V came to 5 bases and at J to 2 bases, leaving 13 bases not matched to a gene. The CDR3 protein is CASSPGEGAPLTDTQYF. CDR3 DNA sequence: TGTGCCAGCAGCCCAGGTGAGGGGGCCCCACTCACAGATACGCAGTATTTT. The full variable domain, in which reference TRBV7-9 and TRBJ2-3 provide the parts outside the CDR3, is DTGVSQNPRHKITKRGQNVTFRCDPISEHNRLYWYRQTLGQGPEFLTYFQNEAQLEKSRLLSDRFSAERPKGSFSTLEIQRTEQGDSAMYLCASSPGEGAPLTDTQYFGPGTRLTVL.

The count of this clone is one. CDR3 coding DNA: TGTGCCAGCAGCTTAGCGTTCGCGAACACCGGGGAGCTGTTTTTT. It is translated as CASSLAFANTGELFF. This chain connects TRBV7-2 to TRBJ2-2; no firm D call. Trimming took 0 bases from V and 0 from J, leaving 5 bases between them. The CDR3 sequence is 15 residues long. CDR1 and CDR2 (germline): SGHTA, FQGNSA.

The CDR3 coding sequence is TGTGCCAGCAGTCCAGGGTCCAGGCCCCAGCATTTT. It translates to CASSPGSRPQHF. The genes are TRBV12-3 or TRBV12-4 and TRBJ1-5; D is perhaps TRBD1 (5 bases). The CDR3 loop spans 12 amino acids. The V gene lost 5 bases and the J gene lost 9 bases, with 11 bases spanning the gap.